The clone carrying this TCR beta chain was detected only a few times. Its cognate antigen is unknown. The record originates from a study of blood T cells in healthy people across ages. The study, taken as a whole, reports: TCR beta diversity tracked closely with naive T cell percentage.

Primers used in a second PCR of about 6 to 11 cycles were a sample-barcoded 5' primer and a J-beta primer mix. No fewer than 2.5 million CDR3-containing paired-end reads came from each sample. TCRdb reprocessed the 5' RACE reads with MiXCR, giving one entry per CDR3 protein. The sample shows hundreds of thousands of distinct CDR3 sequences, under 30% of them seen only once. The sequence derives from a woman aged 80 or over in good health. The sequencing input was blood.

The CDR3 nucleotides read TGTGCCAGCAGCGTCGAGAACACCGGGGAGCTGTTTTTT. This encodes CASSVENTGELFF. The genes are TRBV9 and TRBJ2-2, with D unclear. Trimming took off 2 bases at V and 1 base at J, with 3 bases between the two ends. The CDR3 runs to 13 residues. CDR1 is SGDLS, CDR2 YYNGEE, per germline.